This paragraph reports one TCR beta chain. Produced via immunoSEQ multiplex PCR; TCRdb's table is partial and in-frame only. The sample has 120,000 or so clones, 81% seen once; the top ten hold approximately 5%. The sample originates from a study of radiation and T cells in renal cell carcinoma. The overall study: Nephrectomy followed 15 Gy stereotactic body radiation by 4 weeks.

There are 16 residues in the CDR3. V was pared by 6 bases and J by 4 bases, with 20 bases between. Per the germline V gene, CDR1 is SGHVS and CDR2 is FQNEAQ. Stated time point: blood 2 weeks post-SBRT. Specified treatment: 15 Gy SBRT to primary tumor, nephrectomy 4 weeks later. The sample in question was blood, obtained from a patient whose treatment included radiotherapy and nephrectomy. The clonotype comes from a man aged 50 to 60 with renal cell carcinoma. The rearrangement uses TRBV7-8 and TRBJ2-3; the D gene could be TRBD1 or TRBD2 (5 bases each). In nucleotides, the CDR3 is TGTGCCAGCAGTCCACGGCTAGTGATGGGACCAGATACGCAGTATTTT. Translated, it gives CASSPRLVMGPDTQYF.